This passage covers 27 T cell receptor beta chains from one sample sequenced in a study of T cells in Graves' hyperthyroidism and ophthalmopathy. Amplification of TCR beta CDR3 regions used RNA as the template. In the first-round RT-PCR of the TCR CDR3, the HTBI primer set was used. TCRdb reprocessed the multiplex PCR reads with MiXCR, giving one entry per CDR3 protein. The sample shows around 380,000 distinct CDR3 sequences, approximately 13% of them seen only once. Sequenced material: blood. The receptors stem from a man aged 25 to 40 with Graves' hyperthyroidism that later progressed to Graves' ophthalmopathy.

This clonotype was seen many times. The CDR3 coding sequence is TGTGCCAGCAGTTTGGACAGGGGGGACACTGAAGCTTTCTTT. The encoded protein is CASSLDRGDTEAFF. The chain has TRBV2 and TRBJ1-1, with 10 bases matching TRBD1. V lost 5 bases, J lost 3 bases, and 3 bases stayed unmatched. This CDR3 has 14 amino acids. Looked up from germline, CDR1 is SNHLY and CDR2 is FYNNEI.

This clonotype has more than one count but fewer than ten. This chain uses TRBV9 with TRBJ1-2; TRBD1 might be the D (5 bases). This CDR3 has 14 residues. Germline V CDR1 and CDR2: SGDLS, YYNGEE. Trimming stripped 6 bases from V and 2 bases from J, with 14 bases between. The chain's CDR3 is CASNPQGLNYGYTF. The CDR3, as DNA: TGTGCCAGCAACCCCCAGGGACTAAACTATGGCTACACCTTC.

This clonotype was seen a handful of times. The chain joins TRBV28 to TRBJ2-3; either TRBD1 or TRBD2 may fit D (5 bases each). Trimming removed 8 bases at V and 3 bases at J, with 9 bases between. CDR3 length: 12 residues. Per the germline V gene, CDR1 is MDHEN and CDR2 is SYDVKM. The CDR3 nucleotides read TGTGCCAGCGGGGGTGGGACAGATACGCAGTATTTT. This encodes CASGGGTDTQYF. Full variable domain (outside the CDR3, taken from reference TRBV28 and TRBJ2-3): DVKVTQSSRYLVKRTGEKVFLECVQDMDHENMFWYRQDPGLGLRLIYFSYDVKMKEKGDIPEGYSVSREKKERFSLILESASTNQTSMYLCASGGGTDTQYFGPGTRLTVL.

There are many counts of this clonotype. This chain connects TRBV11-1 to TRBJ2-3, with 11 bases aligning to TRBD2. The V gene's germline CDR1 is SGHAT and CDR2 FQDESV (reference sequence). The CDR3 extends over 16 amino acids. Trimming took 5 bases from V and 5 from J; bases not matched to a gene: 9. This chain's CDR3 is CASSALAGGPEDTQYF. CDR3 DNA: TGTGCCAGCAGCGCCTTAGCGGGGGGGCCTGAAGATACGCAGTATTTT. Using reference TRBV11-1 and TRBJ2-3 for the parts outside the CDR3, the full variable domain is EAEVAQSPRYKITEKSQAVAFWCDPISGHATLYWYRQILGQGPELLVQFQDESVVDDSQLPKDRFSAERLKGVDSTLKIQPAELGDSAMYLCASSALAGGPEDTQYFGPGTRLTVL.

This rearrangement joins TRBV9 to TRBJ2-3; possible D gene TRBD2, 6 bases. From germline, CDR1 is SGDLS and CDR2 YYNGEE. V was trimmed by 3 bases and J by 0 bases, leaving 14 bases between them. The CDR3 sequence is 16 residues long. CDR3 bases: TGTGCCAGCAGCGGACGAGGGGACTCTAGCACAGATACGCAGTATTTT. This translates into CASSGRGDSSTDTQYF.

A remark on this clonotype: The junction departs from the called germline gene at one end, perhaps through a read error. The chain carries TRBV30 and TRBJ2-6; 7 positions match TRBD1. Germline CDR1 is GTSNPN and CDR2 is SVGIG (reference sequence). This CDR3 comprises 15 residues. In DNA, the CDR3 is TGTGCCTGGAGCTCAACAGGGGCCGGGGCCAACGTCCTGGCTTTC. As protein: CAWSSTGAGANVLAF.

V gene TRBV19 combines with J gene TRBJ1-2; D might be TRBD1 (5 bases). V was shortened by 7 bases and J by 11 bases, with 23 bases between the two germline ends. The CDR3 has 14 amino acids. Germline CDR1 LNHDA, CDR2 SQIVND (reference sequence). The CDR3, as DNA: TGTGCCAGTACCTCGGGGACCAGCTTAATCGGTTACACCTTC. This gives the protein CASTSGTSLIGYTF. Supplemented by reference TRBV19 and TRBJ1-2, the full variable domain reads DGGITQSPKYLFRKEGQNVTLSCEQNLNHDAMYWYRQDPGQGLRLIYYSQIVNDFQKGDIAEGYSVSREKKESFPLTVTSAQKNPTAFYLCASTSGTSLIGYTFGSGTRLTVV.

This clonotype was seen many times. The chain employs TRBV30 and TRBJ1-5; no clear D. Trimming cost V 0 bases and J 5 bases, with 5 bases left between them. This CDR3 has 12 residues. The germline V gene has CDR1 GTSNPN and CDR2 SVGIG (reference sequence). CDR3 region: CAWSVPDQPQHF. The DNA of the CDR3 is TGTGCCTGGAGTGTACCCGATCAGCCCCAGCATTTT.

This clonotype showed up just a few times. J is TRBJ1-2 and V is TRBV7-9, with D hard to call. V lost 2 bases to trimming and J lost 6 bases, with 13 bases between them. The germline CDR1 and CDR2 sequences are SEHNR and FQNEAQ (reference sequence). This CDR3 has 14 residues. The CDR3 nucleotides read TGTGCCAGCAGCTTAAGAGGAGGGAAGGATGGCTACACCTTC. Amino acid sequence: CASSLRGGKDGYTF.

This rearrangement joins TRBV7-8 to TRBJ1-3; possibly TRBD1 for D (5 bases). The V end lost 5 bases, the J end lost 1 base, and 12 bases lay between the germline ends. Germline CDR1 is SGHVS and CDR2 is FQNEAQ. This CDR3 has 15 residues. The DNA of the CDR3 is TGTGCCAGCAGCACGGGGGAGAATTCTGGAAACACCATATATTTT. Translation gives CASSTGENSGNTIYF.

This clonotype was recorded many times. CDR3 nucleotides: TGTGCCAGCATGGAATGGGTATCATTCGGGACCCCTCGACGCGAGCAGTACTTC. Residues: CASMEWVSFGTPRREQYF. The gene calls are TRBV2 and TRBJ2-7, with D possibly being TRBD1 or TRBD2 (5 bases each). This CDR3 spans 18 amino acids. Trimming pared 7 bases from V and 6 bases from J, leaving 31 bases between. Per the germline V gene, CDR1 is SNHLY and CDR2 is FYNNEI. Full variable domain (outside the CDR3, taken from reference TRBV2 and TRBJ2-7): EPEVTQTPSHQVTQMGQEVILRCVPISNHLYFYWYRQILGQKVEFLVSFYNNEISEKSEIFDDQFSVERPDGSNFTLKIRSTKLEDSAMYFCASMEWVSFGTPRREQYFGPGTRLTVT.

This clonotype was observed a handful of times. The chain recombines TRBV5-6 with TRBJ1-5, with 9 bases fitting TRBD1. This CDR3 has 17 residues. Per the germline V gene, CDR1 is SGHDT and CDR2 is YYEEEE. The V segment lost 1 base and the J segment 4 bases; nucleotides outside the gene matches: 9. The CDR3 reads CASSLQTGGMSNQPQHF. CDR3 sequence (DNA): TGTGCCAGCAGCTTGCAGACAGGGGGTATGTCAAATCAGCCCCAGCATTTT. The whole variable domain, remainder taken from reference TRBV5-6 and TRBJ1-5, is DAGVTQSPTHLIKTRGQQVTLRCSPKSGHDTVSWYQQALGQGPQFIFQYYEEEERQRGNFPDRFSGHQFPNYSSELNVNALLLGDSALYLCASSLQTGGMSNQPQHFGDGTRLSIL.

The chain links TRBV19 to TRBJ1-4; possibly TRBD1 for D (6 bases). This CDR3 is 16 amino acids long. The V gene lost 5 bases and the J gene lost 3 bases, with 16 bases spanning the gap. In germline, CDR1 is LNHDA, CDR2 SQIVND (reference sequence). CDR3 region: CASSSGETASNEKLFF. The CDR3, as DNA: TGTGCCAGTAGTTCAGGGGAGACAGCCTCTAATGAAAAACTGTTTTTT.

This clonotype was seen a few times. The genes are TRBV20-1 and TRBJ2-1, with D possibly called TRBD1 or TRBD2 (7 bases each). Trimming removed 6 bases from V and 7 bases from J, with 16 bases in between. Germline lookup yields CDR1 DFQATT and CDR2 SNEGSKA (reference sequence). CDR3 length: 13 residues. CDR3 sequence: CSASGGGPNEQFF. Written as DNA, the CDR3 is TGCAGTGCCTCAGGGGGGGGGCCAAATGAGCAGTTCTTC.

This clonotype has more than one count but fewer than ten. The J gene is TRBJ2-7, the V gene TRBV15; D gene uncertain. The CDR3 sequence is 14 residues long. The ends were cut back, 0 bases at V and 5 bases at J, with 11 bases in the middle. In germline, CDR1 is LNHNV, CDR2 YYDKDF (reference sequence). CDR3: CATSRDLVADEQYF. In DNA form, the CDR3 reads TGTGCCACCAGCAGAGATTTAGTGGCAGACGAGCAGTACTTC.

This clonotype was counted at least ten times. This chain connects TRBV20-1 to TRBJ1-1, with 11 nucleotides matching TRBD1. There are 12 residues in the CDR3. The germline CDR1 and CDR2 sequences are DFQATT and SNEGSKA (reference sequence). After removal of 6 bases from V and 7 bases from J, the junction contained 4 bases not matched to a gene. The CDR3 reads CSALGQGGEAFF. The DNA for the CDR3 is TGCAGTGCACTGGGACAGGGGGGTGAAGCTTTCTTT.

This sequence joins TRBV13 and TRBJ1-6; the match to TRBD1 covers 9 bases. The CDR3 consists of 15 residues. Germline lookup yields CDR1 PRHDT and CDR2 FYEKMQ (reference sequence). J was trimmed by 6 bases and V by 5 bases; bases with no gene match: 5. CDR3 residues: CASSPRQGGNSPLHF. The CDR3 nucleotides read TGTGCCAGCAGCCCCCGACAGGGGGGTAATTCACCCCTCCACTTT.

This clonotype was observed many times. V and J are TRBV28 and TRBJ2-5, with D possibly TRBD2 on 7 matching bases. The V and J ends lost 5 bases and 3 bases respectively, with 19 bases between them. This CDR3 has 16 residues. Germline assignment: CDR1 MDHEN and CDR2 SYDVKM. The CDR3 loop reads CASSLGGGGSEETQYF. As DNA, the CDR3 is TGTGCCAGCAGTCTAGGGGGAGGGGGAAGTGAAGAGACCCAGTACTTC.

The chain recombines TRBV12-5 with TRBJ2-5; D uncertain. Trimming cost V 1 base and J 5 bases, with 11 bases left between them. From germline, CDR1 is LGHNT and CDR2 FRNRAP. CDR3 size: 14 residues. This CDR3 reads CASGLAPPQETQYF. In DNA, the CDR3 is TGTGCTAGTGGTTTGGCCCCCCCGCAGGAGACCCAGTACTTC.

This clonotype was found many times. V usage is TRBV2 and J usage is TRBJ1-1; 7 nucleotides line up with TRBD1. The germline V gene encodes CDR1 SNHLY and CDR2 FYNNEI. V lost 4 bases and J lost 1; bases outside the gene matches: 0. The CDR3 covers 13 residues. The CDR3 is CASSGQGNTEAFF. The CDR3 nucleotides are TGTGCCAGCAGTGGACAGGGGAACACTGAAGCTTTCTTT.

This clonotype appeared a few times. V gene TRBV6-1 combines with J gene TRBJ2-1, with D possibly being TRBD2 (7 bases). V lost 8 bases and J 3 bases, leaving 11 bases between the germline ends. There are 13 residues in the CDR3. The germline gives CDR1 MNHNS, CDR2 SASEGT. The CDR3 is CASGGAFYNEQFF. The CDR3 nucleotides are TGTGCCAGCGGGGGGGCCTTCTACAATGAGCAGTTCTTC.

Turning to this clonotype: With a much larger clone just one base away, this may be a read error. The gene calls are TRBV18 and TRBJ2-3, with D possibly TRBD2 on 6 matching bases. This CDR3 has 12 amino acids. Germline CDR1 is KGHSH and CDR2 is LQKENI. Trimming took off 4 bases at V and 6 bases at J, with 8 bases between the two ends. CDR3 DNA sequence: TGTGCCAGCTCACGCCGGGAGGATACGCAGTATTTT. The encoded protein is CASSRREDTQYF.

This clonotype was seen repeatedly, ten times or more. The chain recombines TRBV6-2 or TRBV6-3 with TRBJ1-2; possible D gene TRBD1, 5 bases. CDR3 length: 13 amino acids. CDR1 is MNHEY and CDR2 is SVGEGT in the germline V gene. V shed 6 bases and J shed 0 bases, with 8 bases lying between them. The CDR3 here is CASRETANYGYTF. The CDR3 DNA reads as TGTGCCAGCAGAGAGACAGCTAACTATGGCTACACCTTC.

The chain has TRBV2 and TRBJ1-1; perhaps TRBD1 as D (6 bases). The CDR3 extends over 15 amino acids. The V gene lost 1 base and the J gene lost 1 base, with 10 bases spanning the gap. Per the germline V gene, CDR1 is SNHLY and CDR2 is FYNNEI. The CDR3 region is CASSEEDSGNTEAFF. The CDR3 nucleotides read TGTGCCAGCAGTGAAGAGGACAGTGGGAACACTGAAGCTTTCTTT. Complete variable domain (other parts from reference TRBV2 and TRBJ1-1): EPEVTQTPSHQVTQMGQEVILRCVPISNHLYFYWYRQILGQKVEFLVSFYNNEISEKSEIFDDQFSVERPDGSNFTLKIRSTKLEDSAMYFCASSEEDSGNTEAFFGQGTRLTVV.

Ten or more counts support this clonotype. The chain employs TRBV2 and TRBJ1-2; 9 bases map to TRBD1. There are 18 residues in the CDR3. CDR1 SNHLY and CDR2 FYNNEI come from the germline V gene. The junction had 14 bases not matched to a gene; V was cut back by 6 bases and J by 0 bases. The CDR3 region has the DNA TGTGCCAGCAGCGCACCGGGACAGGGAAAATTAGCTAACTATGGCTACACCTTC. It is translated as CASSAPGQGKLANYGYTF.

J is TRBJ2-2 and V is TRBV25-1; 10 nucleotides agree with TRBD1. V gave up 7 bases and J gave up 2 bases; unmatched junction bases: 10. The CDR3 contains 17 residues. The germline V gene encodes CDR1 MGHDK and CDR2 SYGVNS. CDR3 nucleotide sequence: TGTGCCAGCACCCCCGGACAGGGGGTTAAAAACACCGGGGAGCTGTTTTTT. Amino acids: CASTPGQGVKNTGELFF.

This clonotype turned up a few times. This sequence joins TRBV29-1 and TRBJ1-2, with D perhaps matching TRBD1 (5 bases). V shed 2 bases and J shed 4 bases, with 20 bases lying between them. The CDR3 extends over 16 amino acids. Germline V gene lookup returns CDR1 SQVTM and CDR2 ANQGSEA. The CDR3 here is CSVESHGQGSFYGYTF. CDR3 nucleotide sequence: TGCAGCGTTGAATCCCATGGGCAGGGCAGTTTCTATGGCTACACCTTC.